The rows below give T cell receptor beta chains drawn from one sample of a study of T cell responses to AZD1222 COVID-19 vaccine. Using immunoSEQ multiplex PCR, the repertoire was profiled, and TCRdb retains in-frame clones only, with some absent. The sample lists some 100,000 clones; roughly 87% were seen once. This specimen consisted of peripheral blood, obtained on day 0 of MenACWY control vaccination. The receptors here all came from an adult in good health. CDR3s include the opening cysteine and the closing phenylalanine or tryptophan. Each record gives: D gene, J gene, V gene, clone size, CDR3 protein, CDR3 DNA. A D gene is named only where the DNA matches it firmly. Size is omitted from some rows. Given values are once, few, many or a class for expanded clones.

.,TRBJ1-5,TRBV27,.,CASSLHTGKLGQPQHF,TGTGCCAGCAGTCTACACACAGGGAAGTTGGGTCAGCCCCAGCATTTT
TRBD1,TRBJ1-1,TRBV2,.,CASRNRGNTEAFF,TGTGCCAGCAGGAACAGGGGAAACACTGAAGCTTTCTTT
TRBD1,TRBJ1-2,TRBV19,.,CATTGTGVGYTF,TGTGCCACCACCGGGACAGGGGTCGGCTACACCTTC
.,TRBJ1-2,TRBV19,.,CASSIPVTRGYTF,TGTGCCAGTAGTATTCCCGTCACCCGGGGCTACACCTTC
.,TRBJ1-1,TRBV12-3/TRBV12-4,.,CASSRVVWSEAFF,TGTGCCAGCAGCCGCGTTGTATGGTCTGAAGCTTTCTTT
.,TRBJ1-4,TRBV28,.,CAGQGGATNEKLFF,TGTGCCGGCCAAGGTGGCGCAACTAATGAAAAACTGTTTTTT
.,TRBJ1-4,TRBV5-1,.,CASSLAPEGVGEKLFF,TGCGCCAGCAGCTTGGCCCCGGAGGGGGTGGGTGAAAAACTGTTTTTT
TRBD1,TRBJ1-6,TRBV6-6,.,CASSYSPGQFDSPLHF,TGTGCCAGCAGTTACTCGCCGGGACAGTTTGATTCACCCCTCCACTTT
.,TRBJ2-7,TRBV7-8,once,CASSAYPTSYEQYF,TGTGCCAGCAGCGCCTACCCCACAAGTTACGAGCAGTACTTC
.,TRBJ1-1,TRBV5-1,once,CASSRTGLPSTEAFF,TGCGCCAGCAGCAGGACGGGACTGCCGAGCACTGAAGCTTTCTTT
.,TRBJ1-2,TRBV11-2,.,CASSSTAEYTF,TGTGCCAGCAGCTCGACGGCAGAATACACCTTC
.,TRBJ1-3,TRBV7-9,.,CASSLAEGMDGNTIYF,TGTGCCAGCAGCTTAGCTGAGGGCATGGATGGAAACACCATATATTTT
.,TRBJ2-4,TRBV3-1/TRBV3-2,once,CASSQGWDLGGYIQYF,TGTGCCAGCAGCCAAGGTTGGGACCTTGGAGGGTACATTCAGTACTTC
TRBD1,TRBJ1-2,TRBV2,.,CASSGQGRKANYGYTF,TGTGCCAGCAGTGGACAGGGTAGAAAAGCTAACTATGGCTACACCTTC
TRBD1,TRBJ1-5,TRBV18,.,CASSSGQGARNQPQHF,TGTGCCAGCTCCTCGGGACAGGGGGCGCGCAATCAGCCCCAGCATTTT
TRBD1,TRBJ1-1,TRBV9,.,CASSRQGHTEAFF,TGTGCCAGCAGCAGACAGGGACACACTGAAGCTTTCTTT
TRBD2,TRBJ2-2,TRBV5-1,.,CASSAGLASTGELFF,TGCGCCAGCAGCGCCGGACTAGCGTCCACCGGGGAGCTGTTTTTT